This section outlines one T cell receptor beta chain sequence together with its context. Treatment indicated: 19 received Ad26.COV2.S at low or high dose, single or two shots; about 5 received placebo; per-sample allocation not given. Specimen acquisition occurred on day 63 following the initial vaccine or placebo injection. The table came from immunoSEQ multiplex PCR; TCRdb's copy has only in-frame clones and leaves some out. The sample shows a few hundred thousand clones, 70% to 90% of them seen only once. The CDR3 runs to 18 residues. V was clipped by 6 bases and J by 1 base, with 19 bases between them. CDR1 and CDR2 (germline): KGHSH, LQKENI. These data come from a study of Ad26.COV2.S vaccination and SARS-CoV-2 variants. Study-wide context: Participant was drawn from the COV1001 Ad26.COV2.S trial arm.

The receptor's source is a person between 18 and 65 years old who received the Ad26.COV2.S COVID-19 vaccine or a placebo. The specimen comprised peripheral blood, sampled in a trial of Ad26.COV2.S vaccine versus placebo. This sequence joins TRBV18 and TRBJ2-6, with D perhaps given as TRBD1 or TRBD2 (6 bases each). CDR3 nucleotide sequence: TGTGCCAGCTCGCCCCTAGCTCGGGGGCCGTCTGGGGCCAACGTCCTGACTTTC. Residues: CASSPLARGPSGANVLTF.